This TCR beta chain is from a study of blood T cells in healthy people across ages. Trimming removed 4 bases at V and 5 bases at J, with 11 bases between. The CDR3 extends over 13 amino acids. Per germline, CDR1 SGHVS and CDR2 FQNEAQ. This clonotype was detected only a few times. A J-beta primer mix and a sample-barcoded 5' primer were used in a second PCR of roughly 6 to 11 cycles. Each CDR3 protein gets one entry after TCRdb re-called the 5' RACE reads with MiXCR. This repertoire shows some 1.8 million distinct CDR3 sequences, approximately 40% found once; its top ten account for about 21%. The chain links TRBV7-8 to TRBJ2-5; D may be TRBD2 (6 bases). The specimen was blood. The TCR comes from a human donor in good health. Written as DNA, the CDR3 is TGTGCCAGCAGCTCTAGCGAGTTGGAGACCCAGTACTTC. It is translated as CASSSSELETQYF. Variable domain in full (rest from reference TRBV7-8 and TRBJ2-5): GAGVSQSPRYKVAKRGQDVALRCDPISGHVSLFWYQQALGQGPEFLTYFQNEAQLDKSGLPSDRFFAERPEGSVSTLKIQRTQQEDSAVYLCASSSSELETQYFGPGTRLLVL.